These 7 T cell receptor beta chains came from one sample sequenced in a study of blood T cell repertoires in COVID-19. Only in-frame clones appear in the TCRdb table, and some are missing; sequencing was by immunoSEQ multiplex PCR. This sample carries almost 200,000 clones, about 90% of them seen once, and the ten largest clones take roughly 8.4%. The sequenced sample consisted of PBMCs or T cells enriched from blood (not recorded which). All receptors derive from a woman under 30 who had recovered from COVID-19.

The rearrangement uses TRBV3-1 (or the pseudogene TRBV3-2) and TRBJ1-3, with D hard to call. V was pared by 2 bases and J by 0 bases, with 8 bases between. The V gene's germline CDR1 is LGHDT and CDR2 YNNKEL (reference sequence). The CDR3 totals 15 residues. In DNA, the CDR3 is TGTGCCAGCAGCCAAATGGCGGCCTCTGGAAACACCATATATTTT. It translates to CASSQMAASGNTIYF.

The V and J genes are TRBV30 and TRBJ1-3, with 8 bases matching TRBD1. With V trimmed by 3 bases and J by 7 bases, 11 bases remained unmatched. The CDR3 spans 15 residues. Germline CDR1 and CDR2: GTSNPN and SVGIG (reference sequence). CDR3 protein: CAWRRGDRNINTIYF. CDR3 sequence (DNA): TGTGCCTGGAGGAGGGGGGACAGGAATATCAACACCATATATTTT.

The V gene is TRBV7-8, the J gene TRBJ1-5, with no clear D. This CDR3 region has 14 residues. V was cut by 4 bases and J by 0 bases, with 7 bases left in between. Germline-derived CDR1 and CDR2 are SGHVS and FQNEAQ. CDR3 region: CASSYRDSNQPQHF. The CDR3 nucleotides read TGTGCCAGCAGCTACAGAGATAGCAATCAGCCCCAGCATTTT.

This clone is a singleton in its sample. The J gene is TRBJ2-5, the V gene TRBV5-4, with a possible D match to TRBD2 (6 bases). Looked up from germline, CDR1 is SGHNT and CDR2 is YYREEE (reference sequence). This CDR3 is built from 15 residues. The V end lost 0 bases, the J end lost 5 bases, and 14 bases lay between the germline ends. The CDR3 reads CASSLVGVGGETQYF. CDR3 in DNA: TGTGCCAGCAGCTTGGTCGGCGTCGGAGGGGAGACCCAGTACTTC.

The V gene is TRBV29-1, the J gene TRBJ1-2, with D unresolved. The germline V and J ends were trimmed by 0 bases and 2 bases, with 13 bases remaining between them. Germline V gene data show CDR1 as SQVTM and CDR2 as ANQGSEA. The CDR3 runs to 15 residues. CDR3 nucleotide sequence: TGCAGCGTTGAAGATCGGCCTCGAGGGAACTATGGCTACACCTTC. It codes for CSVEDRPRGNYGYTF.

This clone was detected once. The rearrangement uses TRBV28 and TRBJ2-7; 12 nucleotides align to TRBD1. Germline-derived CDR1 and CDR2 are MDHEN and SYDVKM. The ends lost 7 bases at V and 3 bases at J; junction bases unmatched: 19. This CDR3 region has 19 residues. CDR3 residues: CASTSHGTGGPLSLYEQYF. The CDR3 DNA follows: TGTGCCAGCACCTCTCACGGGACAGGGGGCCCACTTTCCCTCTACGAGCAGTACTTC.

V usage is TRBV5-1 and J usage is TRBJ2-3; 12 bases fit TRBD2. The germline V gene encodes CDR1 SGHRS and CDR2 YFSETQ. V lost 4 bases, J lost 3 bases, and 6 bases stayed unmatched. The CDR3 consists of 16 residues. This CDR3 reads CASSHASGGGTDTQYF. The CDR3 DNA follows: TGCGCCAGCAGCCACGCTAGCGGGGGGGGGACAGATACGCAGTATTTT.